The clone carrying this T cell receptor beta chain has only a few counts. These data are taken from a study of regulatory T cells in long-lasting Graves disease. Arm-PCR of CDR3 regions and iRepertoire HTBI primers were the basis on which TCR beta libraries were built. Each CDR3 protein gets one entry after TCRdb re-called the multiplex PCR reads with MiXCR. Among hundreds of thousands of distinct CDR3 sequences listed, approximately 20% were seen once. Documented time point: newly diagnosed GD, antithyroid drugs for less than 3 months. With RNA extracted from PBMCs as input, the TCR library was made. Between the trimmed V and J ends, which lost 3 bases and 8 bases, there was a span of 16 bases. Germline-derived CDR1 and CDR2 are DFQATT and SNEGSKA (reference sequence). This CDR3 region has 14 residues.

The origin of this receptor is a female donor with Graves disease. The specimen was peripheral blood mononuclear cells (PBMCs), collected at new diagnosis, from a patient treated with antithyroid drugs. The rearrangement joins TRBV20-1 to TRBJ1-4; possible D gene TRBD1, 6 bases. The CDR3 sequence is CSASDRGAGEKLFF. CDR3 sequence (DNA): TGCAGTGCTAGTGATCGGGGGGCGGGGGAAAAACTGTTTTTT.